This note documents a single T cell receptor beta chain sequence. Vbeta (60) and Jbeta (13) primers were used in the PCR. Repertoires were generated with immunoSEQ multiplex PCR, while TCRdb's copy carries only in-frame clones and drops some. The sample has some 180,000 clones, over 80% seen once. The data originate from a study of cytomegalovirus exposure and HLA in healthy donors. Study overall: A previous analysis identified approximately 110 million unique TCR beta sequences derived from 180 million or so T cells.

The trim removed 1 base at V and 8 bases at J, leaving 7 bases unmatched. CDR3 length equals 13 residues. Germline assignment: CDR1 GTSNPN and CDR2 SVGIG (reference sequence). Sequencing input: PBMCs. The J gene is TRBJ1-2, the V gene TRBV30; TRBD1 aligns across 7 bases. This TCR derives from a girl aged 10 to 17 in good health and CMV-seropositive. CDR3 amino acids: CAWSGAGGIGYTF. The CDR3, as DNA: TGTGCCTGGAGTGGGGCAGGGGGTATCGGCTACACCTTC.